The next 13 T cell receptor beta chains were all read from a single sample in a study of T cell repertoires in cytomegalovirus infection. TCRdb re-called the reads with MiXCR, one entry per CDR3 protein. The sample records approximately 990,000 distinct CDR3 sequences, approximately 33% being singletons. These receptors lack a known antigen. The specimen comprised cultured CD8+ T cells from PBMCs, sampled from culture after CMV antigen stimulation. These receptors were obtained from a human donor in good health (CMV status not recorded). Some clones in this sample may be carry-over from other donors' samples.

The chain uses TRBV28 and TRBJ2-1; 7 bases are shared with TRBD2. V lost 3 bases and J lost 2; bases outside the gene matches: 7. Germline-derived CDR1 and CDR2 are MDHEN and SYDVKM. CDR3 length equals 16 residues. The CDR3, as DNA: TGTGCCAGCAGTTTCCCGGGTAGCGGGCCCTACAATGAGCAGTTCTTC. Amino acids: CASSFPGSGPYNEQFF. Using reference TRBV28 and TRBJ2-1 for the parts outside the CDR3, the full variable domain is DVKVTQSSRYLVKRTGEKVFLECVQDMDHENMFWYRQDPGLGLRLIYFSYDVKMKEKGDIPEGYSVSREKKERFSLILESASTNQTSMYLCASSFPGSGPYNEQFFGPGTRLTVL.

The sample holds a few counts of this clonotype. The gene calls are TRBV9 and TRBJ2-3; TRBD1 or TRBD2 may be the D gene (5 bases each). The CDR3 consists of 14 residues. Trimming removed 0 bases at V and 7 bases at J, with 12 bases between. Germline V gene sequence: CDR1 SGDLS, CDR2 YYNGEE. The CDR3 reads CASSVGGAGNTQYF. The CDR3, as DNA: TGTGCCAGCAGCGTAGGAGGGGCAGGGAATACGCAGTATTTT. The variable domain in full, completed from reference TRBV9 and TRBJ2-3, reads DSGVTQTPKHLITATGQRVTLRCSPRSGDLSVYWYQQSLDQGLQFLIQYYNGEERAKGNILERFSAQQFPDLHSELNLSSLELGDSALYFCASSVGGAGNTQYFGPGTRLTVL.

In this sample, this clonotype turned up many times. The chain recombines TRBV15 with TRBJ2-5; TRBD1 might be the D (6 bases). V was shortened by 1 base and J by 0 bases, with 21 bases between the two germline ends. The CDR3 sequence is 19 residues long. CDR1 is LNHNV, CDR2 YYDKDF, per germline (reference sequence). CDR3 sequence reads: CATSRASFHAGTHQETQYF. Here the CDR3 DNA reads TGTGCCACCAGCAGAGCCTCCTTCCATGCCGGGACACACCAAGAGACCCAGTACTTC.

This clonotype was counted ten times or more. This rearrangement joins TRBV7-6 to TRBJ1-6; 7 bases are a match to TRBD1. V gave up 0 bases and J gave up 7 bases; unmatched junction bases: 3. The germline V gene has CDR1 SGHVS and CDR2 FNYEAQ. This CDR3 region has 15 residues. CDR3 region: CASSLATGTNSPLHF. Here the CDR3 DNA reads TGTGCCAGCAGCTTAGCGACAGGGACCAATTCACCCCTCCACTTT.

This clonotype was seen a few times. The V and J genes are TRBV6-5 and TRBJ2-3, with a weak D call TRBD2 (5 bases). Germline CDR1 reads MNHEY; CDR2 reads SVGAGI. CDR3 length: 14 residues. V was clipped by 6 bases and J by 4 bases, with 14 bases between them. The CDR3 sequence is CASSSLAEPDTQYF. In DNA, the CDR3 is TGTGCCAGCAGCTCCCTAGCTGAACCAGATACGCAGTATTTT.

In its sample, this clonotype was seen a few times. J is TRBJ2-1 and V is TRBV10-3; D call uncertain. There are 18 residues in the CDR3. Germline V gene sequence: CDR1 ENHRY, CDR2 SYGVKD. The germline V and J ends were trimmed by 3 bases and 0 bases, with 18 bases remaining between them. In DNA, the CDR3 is TGTGCCATCAGTGAATCGCTATTCGGCGGAAACTCCTACAATGAGCAGTTCTTC. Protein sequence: CAISESLFGGNSYNEQFF.

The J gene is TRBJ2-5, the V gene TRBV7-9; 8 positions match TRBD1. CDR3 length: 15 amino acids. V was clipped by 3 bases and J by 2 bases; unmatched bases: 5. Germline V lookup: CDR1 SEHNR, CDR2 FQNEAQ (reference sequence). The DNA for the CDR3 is TGTGCCAGCAGCTTCAGGGGGCAATGGCAAGAGACCCAGTACTTC. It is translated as CASSFRGQWQETQYF.

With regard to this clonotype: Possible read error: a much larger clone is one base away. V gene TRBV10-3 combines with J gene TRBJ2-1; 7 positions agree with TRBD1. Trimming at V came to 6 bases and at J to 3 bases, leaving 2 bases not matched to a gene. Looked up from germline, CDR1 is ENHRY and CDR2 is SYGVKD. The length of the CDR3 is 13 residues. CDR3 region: CAISGTDYNEQFF. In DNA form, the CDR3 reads TGTGCCATCAGCGGGACAGACTACAATGAGCAGTTCTTC.

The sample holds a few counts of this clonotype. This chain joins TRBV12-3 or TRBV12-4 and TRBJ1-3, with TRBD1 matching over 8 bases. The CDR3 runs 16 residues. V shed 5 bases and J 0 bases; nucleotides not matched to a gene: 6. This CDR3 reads CASSHTGTGSGNTIYF. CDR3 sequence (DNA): TGTGCCAGCAGTCACACCGGGACAGGCTCTGGAAACACCATATATTTT.

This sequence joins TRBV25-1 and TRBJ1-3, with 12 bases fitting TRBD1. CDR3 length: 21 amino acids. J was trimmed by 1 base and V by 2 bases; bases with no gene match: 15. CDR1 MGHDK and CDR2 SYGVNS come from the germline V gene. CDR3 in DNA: TGTGCCAGCAGTGAACATCCCGGGACAGGGGGCGAAGGTCGGTCTGGAAACACCATATATTTT. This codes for CASSEHPGTGGEGRSGNTIYF. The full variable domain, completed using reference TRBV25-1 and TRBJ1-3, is EADIYQTPRYLVIGTGKKITLECSQTMGHDKMYWYQQDPGMELHLIHYSYGVNSTEKGDLSSESTVSRIRTEHFPLTLESARPSHTSQYLCASSEHPGTGGEGRSGNTIYFGEGSWLTVV.

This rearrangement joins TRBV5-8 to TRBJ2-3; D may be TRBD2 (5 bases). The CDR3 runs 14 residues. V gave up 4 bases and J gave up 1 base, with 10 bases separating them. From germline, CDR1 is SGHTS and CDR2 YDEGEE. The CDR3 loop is CASSTDGGTDTQYF. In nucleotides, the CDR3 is TGTGCCAGCAGCACGGACGGGGGCACAGATACGCAGTATTTT. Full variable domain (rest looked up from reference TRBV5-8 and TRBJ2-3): EAGVTQSPTHLIKTRGQQATLRCSPISGHTSVYWYQQALGLGLQFLLWYDEGEERNRGNFPPRFSGRQFPNYSSELNVNALELEDSALYLCASSTDGGTDTQYFGPGTRLTVL.

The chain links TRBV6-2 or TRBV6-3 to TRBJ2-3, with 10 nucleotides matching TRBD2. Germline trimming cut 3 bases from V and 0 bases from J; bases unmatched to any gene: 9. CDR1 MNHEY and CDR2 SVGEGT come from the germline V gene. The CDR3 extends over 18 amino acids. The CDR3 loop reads CASSYVALAGASTDTQYF. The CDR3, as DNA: TGTGCCAGCAGTTATGTGGCCCTAGCGGGGGCCAGCACAGATACGCAGTATTTT.

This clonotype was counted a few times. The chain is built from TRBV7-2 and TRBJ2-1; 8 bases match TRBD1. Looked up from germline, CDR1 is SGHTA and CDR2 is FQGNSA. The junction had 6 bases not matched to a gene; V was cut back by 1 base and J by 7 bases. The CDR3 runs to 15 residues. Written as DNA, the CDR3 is TGTGCCAGCAGCTTAGATCAGGGGGCAGGAAATGAGCAGTTCTTC. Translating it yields CASSLDQGAGNEQFF.